Listed below are T cell receptor beta chains from one sample, sequenced in a study of cytomegalovirus exposure and HLA in healthy donors. The protocol was immunoSEQ multiplex PCR, while the TCRdb copy is restricted to in-frame clones and leaves out a portion. The sample lists under 150,000 clones, around 79% seen once, with 6.5% to 8% in the top ten. Sequenced: PBMCs. All receptors come from a middle-aged woman in good health and CMV-seropositive. Both conserved end residues are part of each CDR3. Fields, in order: CDR3 DNA, CDR3 protein, V gene, clone size, D gene, J gene. D genes are given only for firm matches. Only some rows state a clone size, as once, few, many or a class for expanded clones.

CDR3nt: TGTGCCAGCAGCCAAGATTCTCCGCCGGTGGTGAACACTGAAGCTTTCTTT
CDR3aa: CASSQDSPPVVNTEAFF
v_gene: TRBV14
abundance: .
d_gene: .
j_gene: TRBJ1-1

CDR3nt: TGCGCCAGCAGCCAAGGAGGGGGCAGGAGCATGAACACTGAAGCTTTCTTT
CDR3aa: CASSQGGGRSMNTEAFF
v_gene: TRBV4-1
abundance: few
d_gene: TRBD1
j_gene: TRBJ1-1

CDR3nt: TGTGCCAGCAGTTCCCCCGCCGGGGAGCTGTTTTTT
CDR3aa: CASSSPAGELFF
v_gene: TRBV6-6
abundance: .
d_gene: .
j_gene: TRBJ2-2

CDR3nt: TGCGCCAGCAGCCCCGGGGAGGGGACCCAGTACTTC
CDR3aa: CASSPGEGTQYF
v_gene: TRBV5-1
abundance: .
d_gene: TRBD2
j_gene: TRBJ2-5

CDR3nt: TGTGCCAGCAGTTTTACAGGGGTTGAAAAACTGTTTTTT
CDR3aa: CASSFTGVEKLFF
v_gene: TRBV6-5
abundance: .
d_gene: TRBD1
j_gene: TRBJ1-4

CDR3nt: TGTGCCAGCAAGGCGGGTATCACTGAAGCTTTCTTT
CDR3aa: CASKAGITEAFF
v_gene: TRBV2
abundance: .
d_gene: .
j_gene: TRBJ1-1

CDR3nt: TGTGCCAGCAGCTTTAGAGCCCTCGGCGGCACTGAAGCTTTCTTT
CDR3aa: CASSFRALGGTEAFF
v_gene: TRBV11-2
abundance: .
d_gene: .
j_gene: TRBJ1-1

CDR3nt: TGTGCCAACTCAGACAAGACAAATCAGCCCCAGCATTTT
CDR3aa: CANSDKTNQPQHF
v_gene: TRBV21-1
abundance: .
d_gene: .
j_gene: TRBJ1-5

CDR3nt: TGTGCCAGTAGTACCCCAGACACCCGGAACACCATATATTTT
CDR3aa: CASSTPDTRNTIYF
v_gene: TRBV19
abundance: .
d_gene: .
j_gene: TRBJ1-3

CDR3nt: TGTGCCAGCAGCGCCGGGACAGGGGTACAGCCCCAGCATTTT
CDR3aa: CASSAGTGVQPQHF
v_gene: TRBV5-6
abundance: once
d_gene: TRBD1
j_gene: TRBJ1-5

CDR3nt: TGTGCCAGCAGCCACGGCAGGGCCTACGAGCAGTACTTC
CDR3aa: CASSHGRAYEQYF
v_gene: TRBV14
abundance: .
d_gene: .
j_gene: TRBJ2-7

CDR3nt: TGTGCCAGCTCCCCGAACAGGGGAGGAAGCACTGAAGCTTTCTTT
CDR3aa: CASSPNRGGSTEAFF
v_gene: TRBV18
abundance: .
d_gene: TRBD1
j_gene: TRBJ1-1

CDR3nt: TGTGCCACCAGCAGAGCCCGGGATGGAAACACCATATATTTT
CDR3aa: CATSRARDGNTIYF
v_gene: TRBV15
abundance: .
d_gene: .
j_gene: TRBJ1-3

CDR3nt: TGTGCCACGATTAGGACGGCCAGGGGTGAAGCTTTCTTT
CDR3aa: CATIRTARGEAFF
v_gene: TRBV6-1
abundance: .
d_gene: .
j_gene: TRBJ1-1

CDR3nt: TGTGCCAGCAGTCCGGGGGCTAGCGGGGACCCTAGGGAGACCCAGTACTTC
CDR3aa: CASSPGASGDPRETQYF
v_gene: TRBV7-9
abundance: .
d_gene: TRBD2
j_gene: TRBJ2-5

CDR3nt: TGTGCCAGCAGACCGGGACTCCAGTACGAGCAGTACTTC
CDR3aa: CASRPGLQYEQYF
v_gene: TRBV13
abundance: once
d_gene: .
j_gene: TRBJ2-7

CDR3nt: TGTGCCAGCAGGCCTTTTTCGAGATTTACCTACGAGCAGTACTTC
CDR3aa: CASRPFSRFTYEQYF
v_gene: TRBV13
abundance: .
d_gene: .
j_gene: TRBJ2-7

CDR3nt: TGCGCCAGCAGTCGTTCAACTAATGAAAAACTGTTTTTT
CDR3aa: CASSRSTNEKLFF
v_gene: TRBV10-1
abundance: .
d_gene: .
j_gene: TRBJ1-4

CDR3nt: TGTGCCAGCTTGAGGACAGCTAACTCCTACGAGCAGTACTTC
CDR3aa: CASLRTANSYEQYF
v_gene: TRBV6-5
abundance: .
d_gene: .
j_gene: TRBJ2-7

CDR3nt: TGTGCCAGCAGTTTATCTTCCAGACTAAACTATGGCTACACCTTC
CDR3aa: CASSLSSRLNYGYTF
v_gene: TRBV28
abundance: .
d_gene: .
j_gene: TRBJ1-2

CDR3nt: TGTGCCAGCAGGGGGGACTTCCGCGGAGCTCAGCCCCAGCATTTT
CDR3aa: CASRGDFRGAQPQHF
v_gene: TRBV6-5
abundance: .
d_gene: .
j_gene: TRBJ1-5

CDR3nt: TGCGCCAGCAGCTCTGGACTAGCGGGGGATCAAGAGACCCAGTACTTC
CDR3aa: CASSSGLAGDQETQYF
v_gene: TRBV5-1
abundance: .
d_gene: TRBD2
j_gene: TRBJ2-5

CDR3nt: TGTGCCAGCAGTGGCGGGACAGAGTATGGCTACACCTTC
CDR3aa: CASSGGTEYGYTF
v_gene: TRBV2
abundance: .
d_gene: TRBD1
j_gene: TRBJ1-2

CDR3nt: TGTGCCAGCAGCCCCTCCCCAGTCAACGAGCAGTACTTC
CDR3aa: CASSPSPVNEQYF
v_gene: TRBV5-4
abundance: few
d_gene: .
j_gene: TRBJ2-7

CDR3nt: TGCGCCAGCAGCCCTGGAGAGAACACTGAAGCTTTCTTT
CDR3aa: CASSPGENTEAFF
v_gene: TRBV4-1
abundance: few
d_gene: .
j_gene: TRBJ1-1

CDR3nt: TGCAGCGCCTGGGAGGGTTTTGTTGTAGCTTTCTTT
CDR3aa: CSAWEGFVVAFF
v_gene: TRBV29-1
abundance: .
d_gene: .
j_gene: TRBJ1-1

CDR3nt: TGTGCCAGCAGCTGGGGACAGGGGAATGGCTACACCTTC
CDR3aa: CASSWGQGNGYTF
v_gene: TRBV5-6
abundance: few
d_gene: TRBD1
j_gene: TRBJ1-2

CDR3nt: TGTGCCAGCAGCACAGGGGGAGCTTCACCCCTCCACTTT
CDR3aa: CASSTGGASPLHF
v_gene: TRBV7-3
abundance: .
d_gene: TRBD1
j_gene: TRBJ1-6

CDR3nt: TGTGCCAGCTCACTAGGGCAGGGGGCCTACGAGCAGTACTTC
CDR3aa: CASSLGQGAYEQYF
v_gene: TRBV18
abundance: .
d_gene: TRBD1
j_gene: TRBJ2-7

CDR3nt: TGTGCCAGCAGTGAAGCCGGCATTTCAGGTCAGCCCCAGCATTTT
CDR3aa: CASSEAGISGQPQHF
v_gene: TRBV6-1
abundance: .
d_gene: .
j_gene: TRBJ1-5

CDR3nt: TGTGCCAGCAGCCTGGAGAGAATGAACACTGAAGCTTTCTTT
CDR3aa: CASSLERMNTEAFF
v_gene: TRBV2
abundance: .
d_gene: .
j_gene: TRBJ1-1

CDR3nt: TGCGCCAGCAGCCAAGTATCGGAGGAAAAACTGTTTTTT
CDR3aa: CASSQVSEEKLFF
v_gene: TRBV4-1
abundance: .
d_gene: .
j_gene: TRBJ1-4

CDR3nt: TGTGCCAGCAGCTCGACAGGGGGAAGCGACGAGCAGTACTTC
CDR3aa: CASSSTGGSDEQYF
v_gene: TRBV5-4
abundance: .
d_gene: TRBD1
j_gene: TRBJ2-7

CDR3nt: TGTGCCAGTAGCCACTCAGGGGGCACTAATGAAAAACTGTTTTTT
CDR3aa: CASSHSGGTNEKLFF
v_gene: TRBV19
abundance: once
d_gene: TRBD1
j_gene: TRBJ1-4

CDR3nt: TGTGCCAGCAGCTTGCTTCCCGGGGACTATGGCTACACCTTC
CDR3aa: CASSLLPGDYGYTF
v_gene: TRBV5-6
abundance: few
d_gene: .
j_gene: TRBJ1-2

CDR3nt: TGTGCCAGCCGCGATAGGGCTAGCGGCGGAAGCGAGCAGTTCTTC
CDR3aa: CASRDRASGGSEQFF
v_gene: TRBV2
abundance: once
d_gene: TRBD2
j_gene: TRBJ2-1

CDR3nt: TGTGCCAGTAGTATACCGGGACAGAACTACAATGAGCAGTTCTTC
CDR3aa: CASSIPGQNYNEQFF
v_gene: TRBV19
abundance: .
d_gene: TRBD1
j_gene: TRBJ2-1

CDR3nt: TGTGCCAGCAGCTCGGTGCAGGGAAAGAACACTGAAGCTTTCTTT
CDR3aa: CASSSVQGKNTEAFF
v_gene: TRBV7-3
abundance: .
d_gene: .
j_gene: TRBJ1-1

CDR3nt: TGTGCCACCCAACGGGGGGGCGGAACCGGGGAGCTGTTTTTT
CDR3aa: CATQRGGGTGELFF
v_gene: TRBV6-5
abundance: .
d_gene: TRBD2
j_gene: TRBJ2-2

CDR3nt: TGTGCCAGCAGGACCCCAGGGCGGGAAAAACTGTTTTTT
CDR3aa: CASRTPGREKLFF
v_gene: TRBV28
abundance: .
d_gene: .
j_gene: TRBJ1-4

CDR3nt: TGCGCCAGCAGAATCAACTTAACGGGGGGCTTCCACGAGCAGTACTTC
CDR3aa: CASRINLTGGFHEQYF
v_gene: TRBV5-1
abundance: once
d_gene: .
j_gene: TRBJ2-7

CDR3nt: TGTGCCAGCAGCCCACAGGGAAACACTGAAGCTTTCTTT
CDR3aa: CASSPQGNTEAFF
v_gene: TRBV9
abundance: few
d_gene: .
j_gene: TRBJ1-1

CDR3nt: TGTGCCTGGAGTAAGGGGCTGGGAAATCAGCCCCAGCATTTT
CDR3aa: CAWSKGLGNQPQHF
v_gene: TRBV30
abundance: .
d_gene: .
j_gene: TRBJ1-5

CDR3nt: TGTGCCAGCAGCCTGGACAGGGGCCCACCCCTCCACTTT
CDR3aa: CASSLDRGPPLHF
v_gene: TRBV5-4
abundance: .
d_gene: TRBD1
j_gene: TRBJ1-6

CDR3nt: TGTGCCAGCAGTGAAGCCCCTGCGGGGAGCACAGATACGCAGTATTTT
CDR3aa: CASSEAPAGSTDTQYF
v_gene: TRBV6-1
abundance: .
d_gene: .
j_gene: TRBJ2-3

CDR3nt: TGTGCCAGCAGCTTACCGGCAGGGCCCTCCTACGAGCAGTACTTC
CDR3aa: CASSLPAGPSYEQYF
v_gene: TRBV11-1
abundance: few
d_gene: .
j_gene: TRBJ2-7

CDR3nt: TGTGCCAGCAGCTTAGGAGGGGGCACCGAGCCCCAGCATTTT
CDR3aa: CASSLGGGTEPQHF
v_gene: TRBV7-6
abundance: .
d_gene: TRBD1
j_gene: TRBJ1-5

CDR3nt: TGTGCCAGCAGCGGCAGTAGGGGGCCGATCAATGAGCAGTTCTTC
CDR3aa: CASSGSRGPINEQFF
v_gene: TRBV9
abundance: .
d_gene: TRBD1
j_gene: TRBJ2-1

CDR3nt: TGTGCCAGCAGCGTAGGGCCGGGGACTAGCGCTTATGAGCAGTTCTTC
CDR3aa: CASSVGPGTSAYEQFF
v_gene: TRBV5-4
abundance: .
d_gene: TRBD2
j_gene: TRBJ2-1

CDR3nt: TGCGCCAGCAGGCGAAGGGACAGGGATTTAGATACGCAGTATTTT
CDR3aa: CASRRRDRDLDTQYF
v_gene: TRBV23-1
abundance: .
d_gene: TRBD1
j_gene: TRBJ2-3

CDR3nt: TGTGCCAGCAGTGCCACAGATACCTCTGGGGCCAACGTCCTGACTTTC
CDR3aa: CASSATDTSGANVLTF
v_gene: TRBV2
abundance: .
d_gene: .
j_gene: TRBJ2-6

CDR3nt: TGTGCCAGCAGTCTCCCGGGACTCAGCTCTGGGGCCAACGTCCTGACTTTC
CDR3aa: CASSLPGLSSGANVLTF
v_gene: TRBV28
abundance: .
d_gene: .
j_gene: TRBJ2-6

CDR3nt: TGTGCCAGCAGCGTAGCCCCGCAGCAGCCCCAGCATTTT
CDR3aa: CASSVAPQQPQHF
v_gene: TRBV9
abundance: .
d_gene: .
j_gene: TRBJ1-5

CDR3nt: TGTGCTGGAAAGGCGGGGACCGAGAAAGATACGCAGTATTTT
CDR3aa: CAGKAGTEKDTQYF
v_gene: TRBV10-3
abundance: .
d_gene: .
j_gene: TRBJ2-3